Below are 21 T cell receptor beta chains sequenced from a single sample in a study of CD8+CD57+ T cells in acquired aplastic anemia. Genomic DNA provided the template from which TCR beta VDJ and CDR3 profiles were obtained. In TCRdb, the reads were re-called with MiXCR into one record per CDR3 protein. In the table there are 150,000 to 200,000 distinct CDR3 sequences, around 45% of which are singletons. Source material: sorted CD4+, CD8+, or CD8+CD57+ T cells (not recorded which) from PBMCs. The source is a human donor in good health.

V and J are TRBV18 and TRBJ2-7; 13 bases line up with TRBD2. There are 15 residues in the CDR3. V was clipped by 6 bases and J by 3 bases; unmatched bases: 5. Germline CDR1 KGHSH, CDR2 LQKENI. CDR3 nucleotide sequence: TGTGCCAGCTCGGAGACTAGCGGGGGGCGCTACGAGCAGTACTTC. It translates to CASSETSGGRYEQYF.

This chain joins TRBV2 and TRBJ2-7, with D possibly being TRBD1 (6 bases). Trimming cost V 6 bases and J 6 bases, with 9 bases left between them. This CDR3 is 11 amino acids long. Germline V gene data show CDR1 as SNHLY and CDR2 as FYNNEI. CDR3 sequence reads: CASRGGVEQYF. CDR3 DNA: TGTGCCAGCAGAGGGGGTGTCGAGCAGTACTTC.

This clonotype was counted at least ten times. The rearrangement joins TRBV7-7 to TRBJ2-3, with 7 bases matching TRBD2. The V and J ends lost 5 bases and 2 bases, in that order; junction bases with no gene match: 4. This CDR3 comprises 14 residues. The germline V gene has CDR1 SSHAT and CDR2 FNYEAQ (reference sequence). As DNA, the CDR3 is TGTGCCAGCAGCCCCGGACTAGTCACAGATACGCAGTATTTT. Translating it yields CASSPGLVTDTQYF. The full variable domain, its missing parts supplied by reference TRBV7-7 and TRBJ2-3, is GAGVSQSPRYKVTKRGQDVTLRCDPISSHATLYWYQQALGQGPEFLTYFNYEAQPDKSGLPSDRFSAERPEGSISTLTIQRTEQRDSAMYRCASSPGLVTDTQYFGPGTRLTVL.

The CDR3 DNA sequence: TGCAGTGCTAAGTGGCCAAGCACAGATACGCAGTATTTT. As protein: CSAKWPSTDTQYF. This chain connects TRBV20-1 to TRBJ2-3; D remains unclear. V lost 4 bases, J lost 0 bases, and 8 bases lay in between. The V gene's germline CDR1 is DFQATT and CDR2 SNEGSKA (reference sequence). CDR3 length: 13 amino acids.

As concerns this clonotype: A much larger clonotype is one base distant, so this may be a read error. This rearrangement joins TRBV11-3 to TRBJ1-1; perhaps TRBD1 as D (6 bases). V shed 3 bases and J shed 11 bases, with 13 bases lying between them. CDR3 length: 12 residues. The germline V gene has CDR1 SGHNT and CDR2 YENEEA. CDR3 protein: CASSFEGESAFF. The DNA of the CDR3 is TGTGCCAGCAGCTTCGAGGGGGAATCGGCTTTCTTT.

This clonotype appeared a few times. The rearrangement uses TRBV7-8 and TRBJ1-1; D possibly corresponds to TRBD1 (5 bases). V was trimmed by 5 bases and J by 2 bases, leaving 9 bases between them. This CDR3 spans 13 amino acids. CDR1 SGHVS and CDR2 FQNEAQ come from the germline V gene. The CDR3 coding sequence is TGTGCCAGCAGCCCCGACAGCAACACTGAAGCTTTCTTT. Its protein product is CASSPDSNTEAFF.

CDR3 in amino acids: CSARASGTVSEQYF. The CDR3 coding sequence is TGCAGTGCTAGGGCTTCGGGGACAGTCTCCGAGCAGTACTTC. V usage is TRBV20-1 and J usage is TRBJ2-7, with TRBD1 matching over 7 bases. CDR1 is DFQATT, CDR2 SNEGSKA, per germline (reference sequence). J was trimmed by 6 bases and V by 3 bases; bases with no gene match: 11. The CDR3 is 14 residues long.

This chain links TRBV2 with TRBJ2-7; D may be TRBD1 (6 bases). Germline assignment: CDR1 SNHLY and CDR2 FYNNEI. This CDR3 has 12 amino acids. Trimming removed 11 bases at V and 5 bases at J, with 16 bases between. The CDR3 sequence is CAATGSFNEQYF. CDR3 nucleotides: TGTGCCGCTACAGGGAGTTTCAACGAGCAGTACTTC.

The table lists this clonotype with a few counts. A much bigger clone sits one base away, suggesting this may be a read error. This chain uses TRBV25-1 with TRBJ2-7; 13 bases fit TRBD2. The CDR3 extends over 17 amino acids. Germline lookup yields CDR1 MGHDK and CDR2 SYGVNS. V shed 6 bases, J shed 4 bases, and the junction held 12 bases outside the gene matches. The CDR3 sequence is CASSDQPTSGRRYEQYF. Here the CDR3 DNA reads TGTGCCAGCAGCGACCAGCCGACTAGCGGGAGGCGGTACGAGCAGTACTTC.

CDR3 DNA: TGTGCCAGCAGCGGGGGGACTAGGGCCACCGGGGAGCTGTTTTTT. Amino acids: CASSGGTRATGELFF. The gene calls are TRBV5-6 and TRBJ2-2, with 8 bases aligning to TRBD2. The J segment lost 4 bases and the V segment lost 4 bases, leaving 6 bases of the junction unmatched. The CDR3 has 15 amino acids. Looked up from germline, CDR1 is SGHDT and CDR2 is YYEEEE.

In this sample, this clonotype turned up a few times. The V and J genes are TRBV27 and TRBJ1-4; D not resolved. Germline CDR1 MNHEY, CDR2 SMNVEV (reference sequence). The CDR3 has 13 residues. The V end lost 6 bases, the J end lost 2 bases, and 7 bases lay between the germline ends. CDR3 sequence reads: CASSPATNEKLFF. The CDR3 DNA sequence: TGTGCCAGCAGCCCAGCGACTAATGAAAAACTGTTTTTT.

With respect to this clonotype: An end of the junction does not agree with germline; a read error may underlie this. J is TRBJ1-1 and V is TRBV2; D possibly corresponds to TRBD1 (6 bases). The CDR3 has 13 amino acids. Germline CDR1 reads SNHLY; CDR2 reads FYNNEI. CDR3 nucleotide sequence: TGTGCCAGCAGTAACAGGGAGCCGGGTGAAGCCTTCTTT. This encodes CASSNREPGEAFF.

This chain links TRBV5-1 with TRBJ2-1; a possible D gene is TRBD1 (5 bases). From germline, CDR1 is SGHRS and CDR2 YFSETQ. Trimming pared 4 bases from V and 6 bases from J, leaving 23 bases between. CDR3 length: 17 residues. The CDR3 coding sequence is TGCGCCAGCAGCCAACTTAAAACAGGTCTTATTCCCAATGAGCAGTTCTTC. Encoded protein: CASSQLKTGLIPNEQFF.

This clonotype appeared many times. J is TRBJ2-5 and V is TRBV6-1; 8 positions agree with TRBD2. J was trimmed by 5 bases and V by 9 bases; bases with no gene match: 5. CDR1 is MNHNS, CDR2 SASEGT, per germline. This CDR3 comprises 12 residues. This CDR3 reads CASLSSGETQYF. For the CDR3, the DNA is TGTGCCAGTTTGTCTAGCGGGGAGACCCAGTACTTC.

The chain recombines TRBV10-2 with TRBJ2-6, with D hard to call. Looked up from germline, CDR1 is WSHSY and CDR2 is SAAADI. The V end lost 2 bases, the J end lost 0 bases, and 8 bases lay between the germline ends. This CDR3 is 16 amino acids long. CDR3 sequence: CASSENAGSGANVLTF. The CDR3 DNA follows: TGCGCCAGCAGTGAGAATGCAGGCTCTGGGGCCAACGTCCTGACTTTC.

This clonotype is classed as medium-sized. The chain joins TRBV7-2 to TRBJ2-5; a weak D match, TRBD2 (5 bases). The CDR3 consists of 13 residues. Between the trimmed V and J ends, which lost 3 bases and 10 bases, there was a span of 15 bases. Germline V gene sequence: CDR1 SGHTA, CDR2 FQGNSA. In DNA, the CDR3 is TGTGCCAGCAGCTTGAATACGGGTGGGAGCCAGTACTTC. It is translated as CASSLNTGGSQYF.

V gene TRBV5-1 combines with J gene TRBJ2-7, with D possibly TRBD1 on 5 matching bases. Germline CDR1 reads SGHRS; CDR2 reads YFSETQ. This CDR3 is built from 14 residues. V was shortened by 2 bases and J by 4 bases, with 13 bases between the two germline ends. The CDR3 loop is CASSFGQQAYEQYF. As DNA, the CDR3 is TGCGCCAGCAGCTTTGGCCAACAGGCTTACGAGCAGTACTTC. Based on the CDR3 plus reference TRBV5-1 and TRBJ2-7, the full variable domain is KAGVTQTPRYLIKTRGQQVTLSCSPISGHRSVSWYQQTPGQGLQFLFEYFSETQRNKGNFPGRFSGRQFSNSRSEMNVSTLELGDSALYLCASSFGQQAYEQYFGPGTRLTVT.

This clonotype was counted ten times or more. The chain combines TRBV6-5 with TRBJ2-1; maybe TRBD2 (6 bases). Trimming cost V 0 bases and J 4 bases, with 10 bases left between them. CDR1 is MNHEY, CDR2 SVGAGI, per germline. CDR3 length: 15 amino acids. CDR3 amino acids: CASSYSSGGYNEQFF. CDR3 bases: TGTGCCAGCAGTTACTCTAGCGGAGGGTACAATGAGCAGTTCTTC.

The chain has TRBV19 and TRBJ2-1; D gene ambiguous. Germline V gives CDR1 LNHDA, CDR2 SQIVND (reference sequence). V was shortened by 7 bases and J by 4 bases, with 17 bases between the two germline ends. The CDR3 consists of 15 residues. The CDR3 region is CASTTSDGSYNEQFF. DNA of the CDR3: TGTGCCAGTACCACCTCGGACGGTTCTTACAATGAGCAGTTCTTC.

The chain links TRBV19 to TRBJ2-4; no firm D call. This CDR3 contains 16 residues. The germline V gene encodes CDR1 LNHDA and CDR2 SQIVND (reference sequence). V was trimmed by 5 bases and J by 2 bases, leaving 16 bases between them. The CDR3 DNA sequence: TGTGCCAGTAGTTCCCAGCATGCGATTCCCAAAAACATTCAGTACTTC. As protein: CASSSQHAIPKNIQYF.

The CDR3 DNA reads as TGTGCCAGCAGTGAAGTTGGACAGCCCATGGCTTTCTTT. Translating it yields CASSEVGQPMAFF. V is TRBV2 and J is TRBJ1-1; maybe TRBD1 (6 bases). The ends were cut back, 1 base at V and 11 bases at J, with 14 bases in the middle. The germline CDR1 and CDR2 sequences are SNHLY and FYNNEI. This CDR3 region has 13 residues.